What follows are 21 T cell receptor beta chains derived from one specimen sequenced in a study of human T cells and chemical hapten exposure. This sample's time point: patch test 1, 2 weeks after DPC sensitization. Treatment given: therapeutic diphenylcyclopropenone sensitization with weekly scalp DPC. TCRdb re-called the RACE reads with MiXCR, one entry per CDR3 protein. The table shows about 360,000 distinct CDR3 sequences, with 4% to 5.5% occurring only once. The sequencing used whole blood, collected in connection with sensitization to the hapten diphenylcyclopropenone (DPC). Receptors were obtained from a woman aged 45-60 years with alopecia areata. Some clones in this sample may be carry-over from other donors' samples.

The chain joins TRBV18 to TRBJ2-1; maybe TRBD2 (6 bases). V was shortened by 2 bases and J by 0 bases, with 14 bases between the two germline ends. Per the germline V gene, CDR1 is KGHSH and CDR2 is LQKENI. CDR3 size: 17 residues. The CDR3 DNA sequence: TGTGCCAGCTCACCAACCGGGACTTTGAGCTCCTACAATGAGCAGTTCTTC. It yields the protein CASSPTGTLSSYNEQFF.

This clonotype occurred many times. The chain joins TRBV5-1 to TRBJ2-3; D unresolved. V was trimmed by 2 bases and J by 5 bases, leaving 18 bases between them. The CDR3 is 16 amino acids. Germline loops: CDR1 SGHRS, CDR2 YFSETQ. CDR3 in amino acids: CASSLDSWQVGDTQYF. The CDR3 region has the DNA TGCGCCAGCAGCTTAGACTCCTGGCAGGTCGGAGATACGCAGTATTTT. Variable domain in full (rest from reference TRBV5-1 and TRBJ2-3): KAGVTQTPRYLIKTRGQQVTLSCSPISGHRSVSWYQQTPGQGLQFLFEYFSETQRNKGNFPGRFSGRQFSNSRSEMNVSTLELGDSALYLCASSLDSWQVGDTQYFGPGTRLTVL.

This chain connects TRBV12-3 or TRBV12-4 to TRBJ2-6; D possibly corresponds to TRBD2 (7 bases). V was clipped by 6 bases and J by 1 base, with 16 bases between them. The length of the CDR3 is 17 residues. The CDR3 here is CASSRGALGSGANVLTF. CDR3 bases: TGTGCCAGCAGCCGGGGGGCTTTGGGGTCTGGGGCCAACGTCCTGACTTTC.

A few counts support this clonotype. The chain recombines TRBV7-2 with TRBJ2-7, with 12 bases lining up with TRBD2. V shed 2 bases and J 4 bases; nucleotides not matched to a gene: 6. Germline V gene data show CDR1 as SGHTA and CDR2 as FQGNSA. The CDR3 runs to 16 residues. The CDR3 is CASSLSRTSGTYEQYF. The CDR3 bases are TGTGCCAGCAGCTTAAGTAGGACTAGCGGGACTTACGAGCAGTACTTC.

V is TRBV5-1 and J is TRBJ2-1, with 7 bases identical to TRBD2. Per germline, CDR1 SGHRS and CDR2 YFSETQ. J gave up 8 bases and V 1 base, and 6 bases lay outside the gene matches. This CDR3 spans 14 amino acids. CDR3 region: CASSLLATSHEQFF. The CDR3 DNA follows: TGCGCCAGCAGCTTGCTTGCGACTAGCCATGAGCAGTTCTTC.

This clonotype has ten or more counts. This rearrangement joins TRBV29-1 to TRBJ1-2; 9 positions agree with TRBD1. The germline V gene has CDR1 SQVTM and CDR2 ANQGSEA. The CDR3 consists of 17 residues. The trim removed 5 bases at V and 3 bases at J, leaving 16 bases unmatched. The CDR3 bases are TGCAGCGTTCCACACCTTTGGACAGGGGAAAGTCACTATGGCTACACCTTC. The encoded protein is CSVPHLWTGESHYGYTF.

Many counts were recorded for this clonotype. The gene calls are TRBV21-1 and TRBJ2-2; TRBD2 was called by the table and not checked on the DNA. TRBV21-1 is classified as a pseudogene. CDR3 size: 16 residues. The CDR3 DNA reads as TGTGCCAGCAGCCCCCGCGGGAAGGCAGAAACCGGGGAGCTGTTTTTT. Protein product: CASSPRGKAETGELFF.

This chain joins TRBV5-5 and TRBJ1-6; D is possibly TRBD1 (5 bases). Germline assignment: CDR1 SGHKS and CDR2 YYEKEE (reference sequence). The CDR3 is made up of 21 amino acids. Trimming cost V 0 bases and J 0 bases, with 22 bases left between them. The CDR3 is CASSLVVRTRKASSYNSPLHF. CDR3 nucleotides: TGTGCCAGCAGCTTGGTTGTCCGGACAAGAAAAGCCAGCTCCTATAATTCACCCCTCCACTTT. The whole variable domain, remainder taken from reference TRBV5-5 and TRBJ1-6, is DAGVTQSPTHLIKTRGQQVTLRCSPISGHKSVSWYQQVLGQGPQFIFQYYEKEERGRGNFPDRFSARQFPNYSSELNVNALLLGDSALYLCASSLVVRTRKASSYNSPLHFGNGTRLTVT.

This clonotype was recorded many times. The chain combines TRBV11-3 with TRBJ2-2; 8 nucleotides match TRBD2. The length of the CDR3 is 14 residues. Per the germline V gene, CDR1 is SGHNT and CDR2 is YENEEA. Trimming took 4 bases from V and 5 from J; bases not matched to a gene: 3. CDR3 in amino acids: CASSYVAGTGELFF. DNA of the CDR3: TGTGCCAGCAGCTATGTAGCGGGAACCGGGGAGCTGTTTTTT.

This clonotype showed up many times. V gene TRBV3-1 combines with J gene TRBJ2-5, with 10 positions matching TRBD2. CDR1 is LGHDT and CDR2 is YNNKEL in the germline V gene (reference sequence). The CDR3 is 16 amino acids. V gave up 3 bases and J gave up 0 bases; unmatched junction bases: 4. CDR3 protein: CASSHRGLADQETQYF. CDR3 in DNA: TGTGCCAGCAGCCACAGAGGACTAGCGGACCAAGAGACCCAGTACTTC.

This clonotype was picked up a small number of times. This chain uses TRBV7-9 with TRBJ2-7; a weak D match, TRBD1 (6 bases). Germline V gene data show CDR1 as SEHNR and CDR2 as FQNEAQ (reference sequence). This CDR3 spans 15 amino acids. Trimming stripped 4 bases from V and 3 bases from J, with 16 bases between. The CDR3: CASSSPLGQFYEQYF. The CDR3 nucleotides are TGTGCCAGCAGCTCCCCTTTAGGACAGTTCTACGAGCAGTACTTC.

This clonotype has a count of ten or more. V and J are TRBV12-3 or TRBV12-4 and TRBJ1-5; weak D call: TRBD1 (6 bases). Deletions cut 6 bases from V and 1 base from J, with 10 bases between. The CDR3 has 14 residues. The CDR3 loop is CASRSDRSNQPQHF. The CDR3 DNA is TGTGCCAGCAGATCCGACAGGAGCAATCAGCCCCAGCATTTT.

This clonotype was detected many times. The chain carries TRBV20-1 and TRBJ2-7; 7 bases are shared with TRBD2. CDR1 is DFQATT and CDR2 is SNEGSKA in the germline V gene (reference sequence). This CDR3 has 14 amino acids. V shed 5 bases and J 1 base; nucleotides not matched to a gene: 8. The CDR3 region has the DNA TGCAGTGCTTCTACCGGGACTACGTCCTACGAGCAGTACTTC. Residues: CSASTGTTSYEQYF.

This sequence joins TRBV20-1 and TRBJ2-7; weak D call: TRBD1 (6 bases). This CDR3 spans 13 amino acids. Trimming took 5 bases from V and 1 from J, leaving 12 bases between them. Germline-derived CDR1 and CDR2 are DFQATT and SNEGSKA (reference sequence). The CDR3 region has the DNA TGCAGTGCTCCCGGACAGCAATCCTACGAGCAGTACTTC. It yields the protein CSAPGQQSYEQYF.

CDR3 loop: CASSLEVSGGETQYF. The DNA for the CDR3 is TGCGCCAGCAGCTTGGAAGTTAGCGGGGGTGAGACCCAGTACTTC. V is TRBV5-1 and J is TRBJ2-5, with 9 bases aligning to TRBD2. CDR3 length: 15 amino acids. The V gene's germline CDR1 is SGHRS and CDR2 YFSETQ. V trimming: 0 bases; J trimming: 5 bases; junction bases outside the gene matches: 5.

A few counts support this clonotype. CDR3 DNA sequence: TGCAGTGCTAGACTCGGGACTAGCGAGGCCTTTTACGAGCAGTACTTC. It translates to CSARLGTSEAFYEQYF. The rearrangement joins TRBV20-1 to TRBJ2-7; 10 positions match TRBD2. J gave up 4 bases and V 2 bases, and 11 bases lay outside the gene matches. The germline V gene has CDR1 DFQATT and CDR2 SNEGSKA (reference sequence). This CDR3 has 16 residues.

This clonotype was counted at least ten times. The V gene is TRBV7-2, the J gene TRBJ1-1, with TRBD1 identical over 10 bases. Germline lookup yields CDR1 SGHTA and CDR2 FQGNSA. J gave up 1 base and V 1 base, and 6 bases lay outside the gene matches. CDR3 length equals 17 residues. The CDR3 loop reads CASSLDWDRGPNTEAFF. The CDR3 DNA follows: TGTGCCAGCAGCTTAGATTGGGACAGGGGCCCGAACACTGAAGCTTTCTTT.

This clonotype was seen ten or more times. The chain recombines TRBV28 with TRBJ2-3; perhaps TRBD2 as D (6 bases). The CDR3 runs 17 residues. Per germline, CDR1 MDHEN and CDR2 SYDVKM. Trimming cost V 1 base and J 2 bases, with 16 bases left between them. CDR3 loop: CASSLYTGRGNTDTQYF. DNA of the CDR3: TGTGCCAGCAGTTTATATACGGGGCGGGGAAACACAGATACGCAGTATTTT.

The sample holds a few counts of this clonotype. The chain recombines TRBV6-5 with TRBJ1-1, with D possibly TRBD1 on 6 matching bases. Trimming pared 6 bases from V and 1 base from J, leaving 12 bases between. The germline V gene has CDR1 MNHEY and CDR2 SVGAGI. The CDR3 has 14 residues. CDR3 loop: CASRVDRPNTEAFF. CDR3 DNA: TGTGCCAGCAGAGTGGACAGACCGAACACTGAAGCTTTCTTT.

This clonotype was recorded many times. The chain recombines TRBV20-1 with TRBJ1-4; the D gene is possibly TRBD1 (5 bases). Germline lookup yields CDR1 DFQATT and CDR2 SNEGSKA (reference sequence). This CDR3 is 13 amino acids long. V was shortened by 3 bases and J by 8 bases, with 13 bases between the two germline ends. The CDR3 nucleotides are TGCAGTGCTAGTTGGCAGGGACCAGAAAAACTGTTTTTT. Residues: CSASWQGPEKLFF.

The sample holds many counts of this clonotype. The V and J genes are TRBV29-1 and TRBJ1-1; TRBD1 matches 9 bases. This CDR3 has 14 residues. Losses at the gene ends were 8 bases for V and 1 base for J; bases not matched to a gene: 8. Germline V gene sequence: CDR1 SQVTM, CDR2 ANQGSEA. In DNA form, the CDR3 reads TGCAGCTCACGGACAGGGGCAGCGAACACTGAAGCTTTCTTT. It yields the protein CSSRTGAANTEAFF.